This TCR beta chain emerged from a study of blood T cell repertoires in COVID-19. In the study overall: Acute-phase and convalescent COVID-19 samples originated in the United States, Italy and Spain. PBMCs, B-cell-depleted T cells, or T cells were the source of the cDNA or gDNA that made up the material.

Methods used by the authors: Scientists estimated how many nucleated cells there were by amplifying reference gene primers. The table came from immunoSEQ multiplex PCR; TCRdb's copy has only in-frame clones and leaves some out. D and trimming come from the DNA, and the V and J calls and clone size come from that table. The table has about 160,000 clones, about 85% seen once; the top ten hold around 7%. This CDR3 has 16 residues. CDR1 is SGHNT, CDR2 YENEEA, per germline. Deletions cut 2 bases from V and 0 bases from J, with 8 bases between. Sequenced: peripheral blood. The V and J genes are TRBV11-3 and TRBJ1-6; D gene unclear. The origin of this receptor is an elderly man with COVID-19, enrolled during active disease. Here the CDR3 reads CASSLRESSYNSPLHF. For the CDR3, the DNA is TGTGCCAGCAGCTTAAGGGAGAGCTCCTATAATTCACCCCTCCACTTT.